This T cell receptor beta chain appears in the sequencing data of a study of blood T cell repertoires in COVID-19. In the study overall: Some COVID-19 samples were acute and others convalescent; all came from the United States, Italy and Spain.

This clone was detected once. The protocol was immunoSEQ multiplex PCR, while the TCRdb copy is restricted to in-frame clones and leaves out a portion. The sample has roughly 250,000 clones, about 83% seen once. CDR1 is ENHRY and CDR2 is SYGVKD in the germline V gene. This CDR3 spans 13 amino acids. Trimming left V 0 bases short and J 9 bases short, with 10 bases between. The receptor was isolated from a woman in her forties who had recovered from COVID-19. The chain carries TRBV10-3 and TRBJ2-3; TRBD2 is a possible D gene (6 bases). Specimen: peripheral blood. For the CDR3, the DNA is TGTGCCATCAGTGAGTCGGCGGGGAACACGCAGTATTTT. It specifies CAISESAGNTQYF.